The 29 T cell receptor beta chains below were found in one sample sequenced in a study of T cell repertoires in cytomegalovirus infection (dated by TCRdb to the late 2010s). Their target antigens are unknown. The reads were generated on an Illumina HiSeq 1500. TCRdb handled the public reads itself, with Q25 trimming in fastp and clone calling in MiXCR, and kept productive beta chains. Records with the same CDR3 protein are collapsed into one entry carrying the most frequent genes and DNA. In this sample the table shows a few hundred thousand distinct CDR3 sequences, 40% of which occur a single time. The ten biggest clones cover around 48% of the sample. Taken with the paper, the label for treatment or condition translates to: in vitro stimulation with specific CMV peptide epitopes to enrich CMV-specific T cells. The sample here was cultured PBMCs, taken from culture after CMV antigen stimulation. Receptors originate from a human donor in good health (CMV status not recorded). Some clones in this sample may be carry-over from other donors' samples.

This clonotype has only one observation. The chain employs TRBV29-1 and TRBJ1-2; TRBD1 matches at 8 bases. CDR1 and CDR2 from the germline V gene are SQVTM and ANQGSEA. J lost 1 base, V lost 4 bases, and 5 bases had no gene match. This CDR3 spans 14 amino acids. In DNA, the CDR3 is TGCAGCGTTGCCGGGACAGGTTTTAACTATGGCTACACCTTC. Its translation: CSVAGTGFNYGYTF. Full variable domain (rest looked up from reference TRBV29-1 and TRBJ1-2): SAVISQKPSRDICQRGTSLTIQCQVDSQVTMMFWYRQQPGQSLTLIATANQGSEATYESGFVIDKFPISRPNLTFSTLTVSNMSPEDSSIYLCSVAGTGFNYGYTFGSGTRLTVV.

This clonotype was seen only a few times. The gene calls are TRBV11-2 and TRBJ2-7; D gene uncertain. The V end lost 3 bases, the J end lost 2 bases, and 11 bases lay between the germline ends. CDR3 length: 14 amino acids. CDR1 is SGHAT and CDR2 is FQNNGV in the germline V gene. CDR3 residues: CASSFIRQTYEQYF. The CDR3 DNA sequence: TGTGCCAGCAGCTTTATCAGGCAGACCTACGAGCAGTACTTC. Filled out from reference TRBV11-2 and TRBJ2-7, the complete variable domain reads EAGVAQSPRYKIIEKRQSVAFWCNPISGHATLYWYQQILGQGPKLLIQFQNNGVVDDSQLPKDRFSAERLKGVDSTLKIQPAKLEDSAVYLCASSFIRQTYEQYFGPGTRLTVT.

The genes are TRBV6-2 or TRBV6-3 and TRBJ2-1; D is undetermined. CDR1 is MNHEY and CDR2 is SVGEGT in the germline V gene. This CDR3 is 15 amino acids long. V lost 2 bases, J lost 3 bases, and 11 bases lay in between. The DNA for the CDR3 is TGTGCCAGCAGTTACGGTTTAAAGGGCTACAATGAGCAGTTCTTC. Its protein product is CASSYGLKGYNEQFF.

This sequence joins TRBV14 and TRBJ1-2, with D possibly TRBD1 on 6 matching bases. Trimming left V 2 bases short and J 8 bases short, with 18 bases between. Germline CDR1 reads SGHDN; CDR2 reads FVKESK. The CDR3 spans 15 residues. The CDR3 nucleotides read TGTGCCAGCAGCCAAATGACGGACAGCCTTGGAGGCTACACCTTC. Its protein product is CASSQMTDSLGGYTF.

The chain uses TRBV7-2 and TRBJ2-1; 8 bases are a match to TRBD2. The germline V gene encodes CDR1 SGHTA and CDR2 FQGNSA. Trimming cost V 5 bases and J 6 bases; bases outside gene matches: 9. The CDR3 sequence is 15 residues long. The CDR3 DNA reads TGTGCCAGCAGCCGTAGGGGGGCGGGGGGCAATGAGCAGTTCTTC. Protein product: CASSRRGAGGNEQFF.

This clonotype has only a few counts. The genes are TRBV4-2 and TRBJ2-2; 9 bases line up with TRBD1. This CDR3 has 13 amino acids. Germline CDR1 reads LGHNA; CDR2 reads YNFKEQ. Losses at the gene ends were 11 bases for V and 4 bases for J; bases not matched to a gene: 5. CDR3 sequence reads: CACRQGGTGELFF. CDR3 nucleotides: TGTGCCTGTAGACAGGGGGGCACCGGGGAGCTGTTTTTT.

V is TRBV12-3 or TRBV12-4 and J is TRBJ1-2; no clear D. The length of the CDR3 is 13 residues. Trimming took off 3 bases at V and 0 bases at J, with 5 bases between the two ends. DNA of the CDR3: TGTGCCAGCAGTTTTAGGGCTAACTATGGCTACACCTTC. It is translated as CASSFRANYGYTF.

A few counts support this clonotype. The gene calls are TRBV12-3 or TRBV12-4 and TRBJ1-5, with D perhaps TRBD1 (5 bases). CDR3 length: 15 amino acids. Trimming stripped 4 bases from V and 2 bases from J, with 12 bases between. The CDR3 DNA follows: TGTGCCAGCAGTTCACACTCGGGACGCAATCAGCCCCAGCATTTT. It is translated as CASSSHSGRNQPQHF.

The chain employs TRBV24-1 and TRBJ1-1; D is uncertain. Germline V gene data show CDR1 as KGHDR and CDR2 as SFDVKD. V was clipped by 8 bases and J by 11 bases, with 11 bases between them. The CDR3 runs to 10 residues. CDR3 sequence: CATTGSRAFF. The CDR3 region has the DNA TGTGCCACCACTGGGAGCCGGGCTTTCTTT.

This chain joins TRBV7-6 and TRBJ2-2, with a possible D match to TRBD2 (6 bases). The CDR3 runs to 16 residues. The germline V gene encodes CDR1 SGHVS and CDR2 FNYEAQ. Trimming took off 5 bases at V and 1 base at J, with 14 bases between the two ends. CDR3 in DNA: TGTGCCAGCAGCCCCCGCGAGGGAGGGAACACCGGGGAGCTGTTTTTT. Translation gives CASSPREGGNTGELFF.

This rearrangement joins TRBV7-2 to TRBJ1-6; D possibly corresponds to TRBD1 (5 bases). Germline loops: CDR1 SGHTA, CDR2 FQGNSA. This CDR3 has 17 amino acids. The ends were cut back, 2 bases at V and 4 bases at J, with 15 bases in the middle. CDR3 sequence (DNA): TGTGCCAGCAGCTTATGGGGGGAGATCTTATATAATTCACCCCTCCACTTT. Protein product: CASSLWGEILYNSPLHF.

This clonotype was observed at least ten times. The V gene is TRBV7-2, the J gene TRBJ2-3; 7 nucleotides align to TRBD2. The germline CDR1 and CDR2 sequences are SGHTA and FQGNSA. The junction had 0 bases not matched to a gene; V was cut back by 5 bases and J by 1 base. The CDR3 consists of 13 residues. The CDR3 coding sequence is TGTGCCAGCAGCCGGGGGGGCACAGATACGCAGTATTTT. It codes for CASSRGGTDTQYF.

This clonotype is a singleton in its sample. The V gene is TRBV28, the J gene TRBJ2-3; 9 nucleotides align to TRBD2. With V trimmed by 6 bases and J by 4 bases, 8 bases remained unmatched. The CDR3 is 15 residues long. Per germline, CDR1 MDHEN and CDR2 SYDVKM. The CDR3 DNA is TGTGCCAGCAGCTCTTATAGCGGGAGCCCAGATACGCAGTATTTT. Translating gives CASSSYSGSPDTQYF.

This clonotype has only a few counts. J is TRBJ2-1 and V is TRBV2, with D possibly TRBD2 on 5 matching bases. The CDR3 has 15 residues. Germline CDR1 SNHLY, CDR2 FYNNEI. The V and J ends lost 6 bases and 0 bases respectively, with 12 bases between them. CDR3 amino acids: CASSFRRSSYNEQFF. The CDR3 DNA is TGTGCCAGCAGCTTCAGGAGGAGCTCCTACAATGAGCAGTTCTTC.

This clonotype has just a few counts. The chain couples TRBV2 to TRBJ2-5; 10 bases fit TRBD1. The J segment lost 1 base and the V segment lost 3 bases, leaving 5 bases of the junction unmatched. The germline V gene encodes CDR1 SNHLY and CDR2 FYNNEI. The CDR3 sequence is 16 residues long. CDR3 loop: CASSDSGTGAQETQYF. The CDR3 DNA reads TGTGCCAGCAGTGATTCCGGGACAGGGGCCCAAGAGACCCAGTACTTC.

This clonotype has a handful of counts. The DNA of the CDR3 is TGTGCCAGCAGTTACAGGGACGGCACAGATACGCAGTATTTT. Residues: CASSYRDGTDTQYF. The chain links TRBV6-2 or TRBV6-3 to TRBJ2-3; D may match TRBD1 or TRBD2 (5 bases each). The CDR3 length is 14 residues. V was pared by 2 bases and J by 1 base, with 7 bases between. Germline V CDR1 and CDR2: MNHEY, SVGEGT.

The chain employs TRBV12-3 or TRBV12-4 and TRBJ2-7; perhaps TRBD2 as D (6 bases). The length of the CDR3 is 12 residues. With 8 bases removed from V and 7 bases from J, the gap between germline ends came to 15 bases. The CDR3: CASRGGRVEQYF. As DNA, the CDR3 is TGTGCCAGCCGGGGAGGACGGGTGGAGCAGTACTTC.

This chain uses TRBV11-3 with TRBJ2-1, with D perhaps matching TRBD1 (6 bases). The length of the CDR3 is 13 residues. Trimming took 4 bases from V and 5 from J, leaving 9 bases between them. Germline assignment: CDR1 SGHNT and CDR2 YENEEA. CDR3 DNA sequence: TGTGCCAGCAGCTCGAGGGACAACAATGAGCAGTTCTTC. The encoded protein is CASSSRDNNEQFF.

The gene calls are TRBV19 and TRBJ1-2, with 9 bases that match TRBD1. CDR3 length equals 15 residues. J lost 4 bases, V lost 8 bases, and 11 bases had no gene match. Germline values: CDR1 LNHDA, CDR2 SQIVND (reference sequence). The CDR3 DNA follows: TGTGCCAGTCTTGACCCGGGACAGGGCTCCTATGGCTACACCTTC. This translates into CASLDPGQGSYGYTF.

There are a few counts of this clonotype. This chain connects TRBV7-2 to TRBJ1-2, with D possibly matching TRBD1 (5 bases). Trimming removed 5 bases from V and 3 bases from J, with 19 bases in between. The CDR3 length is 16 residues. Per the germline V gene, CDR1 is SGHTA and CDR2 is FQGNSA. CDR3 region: CASSRPGFKRDYGYTF. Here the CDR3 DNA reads TGTGCCAGCAGCCGTCCAGGGTTCAAAAGGGACTATGGCTACACCTTC.

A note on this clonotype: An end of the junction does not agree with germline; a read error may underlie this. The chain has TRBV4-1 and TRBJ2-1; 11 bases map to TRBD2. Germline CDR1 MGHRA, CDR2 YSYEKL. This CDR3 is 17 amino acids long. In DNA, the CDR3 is TGTGCCAGCAGCCAAATTGGAGATAGCGGGGGGGTGGATGAGCAGTTCTTC. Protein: CASSQIGDSGGVDEQFF.

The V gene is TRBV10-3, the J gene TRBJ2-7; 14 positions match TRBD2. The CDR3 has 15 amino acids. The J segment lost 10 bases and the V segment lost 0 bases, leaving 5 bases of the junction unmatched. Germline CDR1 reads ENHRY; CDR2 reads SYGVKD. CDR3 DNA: TGTGCCATCAGTGAGTCGACTAGCGGGAGGGTTGATCAGTACTTC. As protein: CAISESTSGRVDQYF.

The CDR3 region is CASSQVDTLNSGNTIYF. The CDR3 coding sequence is TGTGCCAGCAGCCAAGTTGACACCCTTAACTCTGGAAACACCATATATTTT. The chain has TRBV4-2 and TRBJ1-3; D unclear. The CDR3 covers 17 residues. The V gene lost 1 base and the J gene lost 0 bases, with 13 bases spanning the gap. The germline V gene has CDR1 LGHNA and CDR2 YNFKEQ.

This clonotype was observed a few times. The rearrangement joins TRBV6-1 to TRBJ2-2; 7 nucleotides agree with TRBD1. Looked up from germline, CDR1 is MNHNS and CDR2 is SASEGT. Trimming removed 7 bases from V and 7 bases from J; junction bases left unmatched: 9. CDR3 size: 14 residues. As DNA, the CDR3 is TGTGCCAGCAACCCATACAGGGGAGTCGGGGAGCTGTTTTTT. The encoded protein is CASNPYRGVGELFF.

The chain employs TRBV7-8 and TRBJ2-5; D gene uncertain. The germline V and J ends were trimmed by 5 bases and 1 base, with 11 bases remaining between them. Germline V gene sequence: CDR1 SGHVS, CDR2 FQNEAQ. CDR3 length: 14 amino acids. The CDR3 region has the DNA TGTGCCAGCAGCGAAGGGTCGGGCCAAGAGACCCAGTACTTC. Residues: CASSEGSGQETQYF.

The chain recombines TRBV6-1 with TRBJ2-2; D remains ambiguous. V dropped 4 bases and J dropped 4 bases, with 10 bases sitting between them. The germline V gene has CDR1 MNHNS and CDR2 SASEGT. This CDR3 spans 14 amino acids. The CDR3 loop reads CASSVQSSTGELFF. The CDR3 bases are TGTGCCAGCAGTGTGCAATCGAGCACCGGGGAGCTGTTTTTT.

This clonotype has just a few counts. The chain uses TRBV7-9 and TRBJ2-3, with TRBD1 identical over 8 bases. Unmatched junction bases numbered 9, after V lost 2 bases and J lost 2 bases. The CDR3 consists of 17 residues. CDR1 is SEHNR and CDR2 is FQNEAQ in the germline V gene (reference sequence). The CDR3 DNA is TGTGCCAGCAGCTTATGGACAGGGCTAACGACCACAGATACGCAGTATTTT. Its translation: CASSLWTGLTTTDTQYF.

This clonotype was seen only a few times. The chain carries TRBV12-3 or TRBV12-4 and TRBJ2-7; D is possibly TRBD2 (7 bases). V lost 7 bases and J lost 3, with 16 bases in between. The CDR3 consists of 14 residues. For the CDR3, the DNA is TGTGCCAGCACTTGGGGGCGGGGGAACTACGAGCAGTACTTC. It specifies CASTWGRGNYEQYF.

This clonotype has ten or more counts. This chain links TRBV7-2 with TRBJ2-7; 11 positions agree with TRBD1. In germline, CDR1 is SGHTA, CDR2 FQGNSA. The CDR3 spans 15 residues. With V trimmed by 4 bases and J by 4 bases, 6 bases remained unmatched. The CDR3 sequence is CASSSKDRGRYEQYF. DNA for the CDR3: TGTGCCAGCAGCTCCAAGGACAGGGGGCGGTACGAGCAGTACTTC.